Only a few counts were recorded for the clone carrying this T cell receptor (beta chain). Its target is unknown. The V gene lost 1 base and the J gene lost 1 base, with 15 bases spanning the gap. The CDR3 has 17 residues. Looked up from germline, CDR1 is MNHEY and CDR2 is SVGAGI. Isolation yielded PBMCs, at least 6.5 million per sample, in every case. A second PCR of roughly 7 to 11 cycles used a sample-barcoded 5' primer and a J-beta primer mix. Tagging of each cDNA molecule was performed by a template-switch adaptor with 12 random nucleotides. TCRdb itself ran the 5' RACE reads through MiXCR, one entry per CDR3 protein. The sample lists 1,100,000 or so distinct CDR3 sequences, 35% to 50% seen once, with approximately 20% in the top ten. These data are taken from a study of blood T cells in healthy people across ages. Overall study findings and caveats: Compared with aged donors, long-lived donors showed fewer expanded clones, suggesting selection.

This chain joins TRBV6-5 and TRBJ2-3; tentatively, D is TRBD2 (5 bases). Sequenced sample: blood. The sequence came from a woman aged 55-69 years in good health. The DNA for the CDR3 is TGTGCCAGCAGTTACTTCCCCCTCGGGGTCGGCACAGATACGCAGTATTTT. Its protein is CASSYFPLGVGTDTQYF.